The 4 T cell receptor beta chains presented below share a single source sample, sequenced in a study of control samples from healthy donors and cancer patients. TCRdb's table, derived via immunoSEQ multiplex PCR, lists solely in-frame clones and lacks some. Of about 92,000 clones in the sample, almost 85% are singletons; the top ten hold roughly 9.8%. Sequencing used blood. The receptors originated from a woman in her sixties or seventies in good health.

The V call is TRBV18, the J call TRBJ1-2; 7 nucleotides line up with TRBD1. Germline V CDR1 and CDR2: KGHSH, LQKENI. This CDR3 contains 13 residues. V was clipped by 5 bases and J by 8 bases; unmatched bases: 8. CDR3 nucleotides: TGTGCCAGCTCATCAGACAGGGACGACGGCTACACCTTC. It codes for CASSSDRDDGYTF.

The V and J genes are TRBV27 and TRBJ2-6, with 8 bases that match TRBD1. The junction had 6 bases not matched to a gene; V was cut back by 5 bases and J by 0 bases. The CDR3 is 17 amino acids. Germline V gene sequence: CDR1 MNHEY, CDR2 SMNVEV (reference sequence). The CDR3 DNA follows: TGTGCCAGCAGTGGGACAGGTTCGAGCTCTGGGGCCAACGTCCTGACTTTC. It encodes CASSGTGSSSGANVLTF.

This sequence joins TRBV2 and TRBJ2-1, with 9 positions matching TRBD2. CDR1 is SNHLY, CDR2 FYNNEI, per germline. V lost 9 bases and J lost 4; bases outside the gene matches: 7. This CDR3 region has 14 residues. The CDR3 DNA follows: TGTGCCAGGGGCACTAGCGGGTTTTACAATGAGCAGTTCTTC. Amino acids: CARGTSGFYNEQFF.

The rearrangement uses TRBV7-7 and TRBJ2-2; 8 bases match TRBD1. The CDR3 is made up of 14 amino acids. CDR1 SSHAT and CDR2 FNYEAQ come from the germline V gene (reference sequence). With 4 bases clipped from V and 7 bases from J, the junction kept 5 bases outside the gene matches. CDR3 nucleotide sequence: TGTGCCAGCAGCTCCGCAGGGGGCGACGGGGAGCTGTTTTTT. Amino acids: CASSSAGGDGELFF. Full variable domain (missing parts from reference TRBV7-7 and TRBJ2-2): GAGVSQSPRYKVTKRGQDVTLRCDPISSHATLYWYQQALGQGPEFLTYFNYEAQPDKSGLPSDRFSAERPEGSISTLTIQRTEQRDSAMYRCASSSAGGDGELFFGEGSRLTVL.